The clone carrying this TCR beta chain was seen a handful of times. Amplification yielded TCR beta CDR3 regions, with RNA transcripts as the source. Using the HTBI primer set, a first-round RT-PCR was run on the TCR CDR3. TCRdb independently ran MiXCR on the multiplex PCR reads; one entry per CDR3 protein. The sample contains some 370,000 distinct CDR3 sequences, around an eighth of which appear only once. The sample originates from a study of T cells in Graves' hyperthyroidism and ophthalmopathy. The junction had 18 bases not matched to a gene; V was cut back by 11 bases and J by 7 bases. Germline loops: CDR1 MRHNA, CDR2 SNTAGT. The CDR3 loop spans 16 amino acids.

V is TRBV6-4 and J is TRBJ2-1; 9 nucleotides align to TRBD2. Sequencing used blood. This TCR derives from a man aged 50-59 years with Graves' ophthalmopathy. The CDR3 region has the DNA TGTGCCGGCTGGCGGAGGGGGACTAGCCCCGCTAATGAGCAGTTCTTC. Translation gives CAGWRRGTSPANEQFF.